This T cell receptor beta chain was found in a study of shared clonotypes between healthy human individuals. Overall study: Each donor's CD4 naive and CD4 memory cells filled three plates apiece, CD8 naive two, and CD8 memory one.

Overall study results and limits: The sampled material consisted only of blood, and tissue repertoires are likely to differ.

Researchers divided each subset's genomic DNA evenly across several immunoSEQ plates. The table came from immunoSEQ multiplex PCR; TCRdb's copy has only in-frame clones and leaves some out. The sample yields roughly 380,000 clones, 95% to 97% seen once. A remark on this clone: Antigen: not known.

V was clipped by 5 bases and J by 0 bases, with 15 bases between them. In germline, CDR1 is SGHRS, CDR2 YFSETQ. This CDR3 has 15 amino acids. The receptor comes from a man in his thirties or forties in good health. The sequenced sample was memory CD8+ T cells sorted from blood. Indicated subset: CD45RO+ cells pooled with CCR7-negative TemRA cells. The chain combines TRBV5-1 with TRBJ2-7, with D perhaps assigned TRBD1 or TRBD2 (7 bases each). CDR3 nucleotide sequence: TGCGCCAGCAGATCAGGGGGGGCGGTCTCCTACGAGCAGTACTTC. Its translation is CASRSGGAVSYEQYF.